The 17 T cell receptor beta chains below come from one sample, sequenced in a study of CD8 T cells in ankylosing spondylitis. MiXCR was run by TCRdb on the 5' RACE reads, yielding one entry per CDR3 protein. The data hold 250,000 to 400,000 distinct CDR3 sequences, with 11% observed a single time. Specimen: blood, either unsorted or a sorted T cell fraction (not recorded which). The receptors were sampled from a female donor with ankylosing spondylitis or in good health (not recorded which).

This clonotype was recorded at least ten times. The chain carries TRBV5-8 and TRBJ2-1, with D tentatively TRBD1 (6 bases). The germline CDR1 and CDR2 sequences are SGHTS and YDEGEE. V was pared by 2 bases and J by 0 bases, with 15 bases between. The CDR3 runs to 17 residues. CDR3 residues: CASSFNGGLSSYNEQFF. The CDR3 DNA follows: TGTGCCAGCAGCTTCAATGGGGGCCTCAGCTCCTACAATGAGCAGTTCTTC.

The table lists this clonotype with a few counts. The chain has TRBV18 and TRBJ2-1; 7 nucleotides agree with TRBD2. Germline values: CDR1 KGHSH, CDR2 LQKENI. Losses at the gene ends were 1 base for V and 14 bases for J; bases not matched to a gene: 20. The CDR3 is 17 residues long. This CDR3 is CASSPQEGLSIPMRKFF. The CDR3 nucleotides read TGTGCCAGCTCACCACAGGAGGGACTATCAATTCCAATGAGGAAGTTCTTC.

This clonotype was picked up a small number of times. The chain links TRBV11-2 to TRBJ2-4, with a weak D call TRBD2 (6 bases). The CDR3 consists of 13 residues. V was cut by 3 bases and J by 3 bases, with 6 bases left in between. Germline V CDR1 and CDR2: SGHAT, FQNNGV. The CDR3 is CASSLGGKNIQYF. The CDR3 coding sequence is TGTGCCAGCAGCTTGGGAGGCAAAAACATTCAGTACTTC.

CDR3 in amino acids: CASSSRQVPYEQYF. In DNA, the CDR3 is TGTGCCAGCAGTTCTCGACAGGTCCCCTACGAGCAGTACTTC. This chain links TRBV6-2 or TRBV6-3 with TRBJ2-7, with D perhaps TRBD1 (6 bases). V lost 4 bases to trimming and J lost 2 bases, with 12 bases between them. Germline values: CDR1 MNHEY, CDR2 SVGEGT. This CDR3 region has 14 residues.

This clonotype came up many times. The chain recombines TRBV20-1 with TRBJ1-1; D may be TRBD1 (6 bases). The CDR3 is made up of 13 amino acids. The V gene's germline CDR1 is DFQATT and CDR2 SNEGSKA (reference sequence). The ends were cut back, 5 bases at V and 2 bases at J, with 12 bases in the middle. CDR3 bases: TGCAGTGCTGGCGGGACATCCAACACTGAAGCTTTCTTT. This gives the protein CSAGGTSNTEAFF.

This clonotype has ten or more counts. The chain joins TRBV15 to TRBJ2-1; no clear D. Trimming stripped 0 bases from V and 4 bases from J, with 10 bases between. The CDR3 is 15 amino acids. In germline, CDR1 is LNHNV, CDR2 YYDKDF (reference sequence). The CDR3 nucleotides are TGTGCCACCAGCAGAGACCCGGACGGTTACAATGAGCAGTTCTTC. The encoded protein is CATSRDPDGYNEQFF.

This chain links TRBV10-3 with TRBJ2-7; D gene unclear. CDR3 size: 13 residues. Per germline, CDR1 ENHRY and CDR2 SYGVKD. The germline V and J ends were trimmed by 2 bases and 6 bases, with 11 bases remaining between them. CDR3 nucleotides: TGTGCCATCAGTGAGGAAAGGCTCGGCGAGCAGTACTTC. This gives the protein CAISEERLGEQYF.

This clonotype appeared many times. The genes are TRBV10-3 and TRBJ2-3; D possibly corresponds to TRBD1 (6 bases). CDR3 size: 17 residues. CDR1 ENHRY and CDR2 SYGVKD come from the germline V gene. V lost 5 bases and J 2 bases, leaving 20 bases between the germline ends. The CDR3 protein is CAISRQTGKILTDTQYF. The CDR3 DNA follows: TGTGCCATCAGTCGACAAACAGGGAAAATCCTCACAGATACGCAGTATTTT.

This chain uses TRBV20-1 with TRBJ2-1; tentatively, D is TRBD1 (6 bases). The CDR3 length is 15 residues. In germline, CDR1 is DFQATT, CDR2 SNEGSKA (reference sequence). The germline V and J ends were trimmed by 7 bases and 2 bases, with 18 bases remaining between them. The CDR3 spells CSVILPGDPYNEQFF. The CDR3 DNA reads as TGCAGTGTCATCCTGCCAGGGGATCCCTACAATGAGCAGTTCTTC.

In this sample, this clonotype turned up many times. One junction end does not reproduce the germline sequence, and a read error may be involved. V usage is TRBV20-1 and J usage is TRBJ2-4; 7 bases are shared with TRBD2. CDR3 size: 14 residues. Germline-derived CDR1 and CDR2 are DFQATT and SNEGSKA (reference sequence). This CDR3 is CSGRPSGDKNIQYF. The DNA of the CDR3 is TGCAGTGGTAGACCTAGCGGAGACAAAAACATTCAGTACTTC.

In its sample, this clonotype was seen a few times. The chain joins TRBV2 to TRBJ2-3, with 8 bases fitting TRBD2. The germline gives CDR1 SNHLY, CDR2 FYNNEI. The CDR3 has 13 residues. The V and J ends lost 4 bases and 4 bases, in that order; junction bases with no gene match: 1. The CDR3 DNA is TGTGCCAGCAGTGGGCGGGAGGCAGATACGCAGTATTTT. Translated: CASSGREADTQYF. Looking up the rest from reference TRBV2 and TRBJ2-3 gives the full variable domain: EPEVTQTPSHQVTQMGQEVILRCVPISNHLYFYWYRQILGQKVEFLVSFYNNEISEKSEIFDDQFSVERPDGSNFTLKIRSTKLEDSAMYFCASSGREADTQYFGPGTRLTVL.

There are a few counts of this clonotype. The chain couples TRBV5-5 to TRBJ2-1; the match to TRBD2 covers 8 bases. Germline values: CDR1 SGHKS, CDR2 YYEKEE (reference sequence). Trimming took 4 bases from V and 0 from J; bases not matched to a gene: 9. The CDR3 totals 17 residues. The chain's CDR3 is CASSPLIAGSSYNEQFF. The CDR3 DNA is TGTGCCAGCAGCCCCCTCATAGCGGGGAGCTCCTACAATGAGCAGTTCTTC.

The V call is TRBV7-2, the J call TRBJ2-5; D not certain. The CDR3 consists of 13 residues. Trimming removed 5 bases at V and 4 bases at J, with 11 bases between. The germline CDR1 and CDR2 sequences are SGHTA and FQGNSA. CDR3 DNA sequence: TGTGCCAGCAGCCCCTGGATAGGAGAGACCCAGTACTTC. Its protein is CASSPWIGETQYF. The full variable domain, rest sourced from reference TRBV7-2 and TRBJ2-5, is GAGVSQSPSNKVTEKGKDVELRCDPISGHTALYWYRQSLGQGLEFLIYFQGNSAPDKSGLPSDRFSAERTGGSVSTLTIQRTQQEDSAVYLCASSPWIGETQYFGPGTRLLVL.

A note on this clonotype: Its ends do not fully match the called genes, so a read error is possible. The gene calls are TRBV20-1 and TRBJ2-1, with TRBD2 identical over 11 bases. Germline values: CDR1 DFQATT, CDR2 SNEGSKA (reference sequence). There are 20 residues in the CDR3. The DNA of the CDR3 is TGCAGGGCTAGAGATCGAGGCGGGACTAGCGGTCAATTCTCCTACAATGAGCAGTTCTTC. Translated: CRARDRGGTSGQFSYNEQFF.

This chain joins TRBV6-1 and TRBJ1-1; D gene uncertain. From germline, CDR1 is MNHNS and CDR2 SASEGT. The CDR3 runs 13 residues. The CDR3 reads CAAAGEMNTEAFF. The CDR3 nucleotides read TGTGCGGCGGCGGGAGAGATGAACACTGAAGCTTTCTTT.

This clonotype was seen at least ten times. The chain couples TRBV27 to TRBJ1-2, with D possibly being TRBD1 (5 bases). CDR1 and CDR2 (germline): MNHEY, SMNVEV (reference sequence). CDR3 length equals 16 residues. Trimming cost V 6 bases and J 4 bases, with 21 bases left between them. This chain's CDR3 is CASRGDILRRGYGYTF. The CDR3 bases are TGTGCCAGCAGGGGGGATATCCTCCGGAGGGGCTATGGCTACACCTTC.

V and J are TRBV5-5 and TRBJ2-7; D ambiguous. Trimming took off 3 bases at V and 0 bases at J, with 10 bases between the two ends. Germline V gene sequence: CDR1 SGHKS, CDR2 YYEKEE (reference sequence). This CDR3 contains 14 residues. The CDR3 nucleotides read TGTGCCAGCAGCTCATTCAGGAGCTCCTACGAGCAGTACTTC. Translated, it gives CASSSFRSSYEQYF. Full variable domain (remainder filled in from reference TRBV5-5 and TRBJ2-7): DAGVTQSPTHLIKTRGQQVTLRCSPISGHKSVSWYQQVLGQGPQFIFQYYEKEERGRGNFPDRFSARQFPNYSSELNVNALLLGDSALYLCASSSFRSSYEQYFGPGTRLTVT.